These 26 T cell receptor beta chains were all obtained from the same sample, sequenced in a study of OX40 agonist ivuxolimab in advanced cancers. Produced via immunoSEQ multiplex PCR; TCRdb's table is partial and in-frame only. The sample yields approximately 40,000 clones, approximately 80% seen once. Sequencing used CD4+ or CD8+ T cells sorted from blood, obtained in a trial of the OX40 agonist ivuxolimab. The receptors were gathered from an adult with an advanced solid tumor such as melanoma, head and neck, liver or kidney cancer.

The chain employs TRBV10-3 and TRBJ2-1; D may correspond to TRBD1 or TRBD2 (5 bases each). Germline V lookup: CDR1 ENHRY, CDR2 SYGVKD. The CDR3 sequence is 17 residues long. Trimming took off 2 bases at V and 6 bases at J, with 20 bases between the two ends. The CDR3: CAISEPTGLAGVNEQFF. As DNA, the CDR3 is TGTGCCATCAGTGAGCCTACGGGGCTAGCCGGCGTCAATGAGCAGTTCTTC.

V usage is TRBV7-2 and J usage is TRBJ2-1; D may match TRBD1 or TRBD2 (6 bases each). Germline V gene sequence: CDR1 SGHTA, CDR2 FQGNSA. V dropped 3 bases and J dropped 5 bases, with 20 bases sitting between them. The CDR3 covers 17 residues. CDR3 sequence (DNA): TGTGCCAGCAGCTTTATTTGGGGGGCAGGGCCTAACAATGAGCAGTTCTTC. Amino acid sequence: CASSFIWGAGPNNEQFF.

The chain recombines TRBV6-4 with TRBJ2-7; maybe TRBD2 (7 bases). CDR1 and CDR2 from the germline V gene are MRHNA and SNTAGT. This CDR3 comprises 15 residues. The V end lost 5 bases, the J end lost 2 bases, and 16 bases lay between the germline ends. CDR3 protein: CASSYPGGLTYEQYF. Here the CDR3 DNA reads TGTGCCAGCAGTTACCCGGGGGGCCTTACCTACGAGCAGTACTTC.

V and J are TRBV7-9 and TRBJ2-1; D gene uncertain. Germline values: CDR1 SEHNR, CDR2 FQNEAQ (reference sequence). CDR3 size: 14 residues. V lost 4 bases, J lost 5 bases, and 12 bases lay in between. The CDR3 loop is CASSSNNGNNEQFF. The CDR3 nucleotides are TGTGCCAGCAGCTCCAATAACGGAAACAATGAGCAGTTCTTC.

This chain uses TRBV11-1 with TRBJ1-2; D uncertain. In germline, CDR1 is SGHAT, CDR2 FQDESV (reference sequence). The CDR3 spans 12 residues. Trimming left V 5 bases short and J 8 bases short, with 12 bases between. CDR3 bases: TGTGCCAGCAGCCAACCAAGTGGGGGCTACACCTTC. Translating it yields CASSQPSGGYTF.

The chain combines TRBV9 with TRBJ2-1; weak D call: TRBD2 (6 bases). Trimming took off 4 bases at V and 10 bases at J, with 12 bases between the two ends. CDR1 and CDR2 from the germline V gene are SGDLS and YYNGEE. The CDR3 sequence is 12 residues long. The CDR3 bases are TGTGCCAGCAGCTTAATCGCGGGGGAGCAGTTCTTC. Protein: CASSLIAGEQFF.

This clone was seen a single time. This chain links TRBV28 with TRBJ1-1, with D possibly being TRBD1 (5 bases). The germline V gene has CDR1 MDHEN and CDR2 SYDVKM. V was shortened by 8 bases and J by 3 bases, with 13 bases between the two germline ends. The CDR3 covers 13 residues. CDR3 sequence (DNA): TGTGCCAGCTCCTCGGTAGGGGACACTGAAGCTTTCTTT. Translated, it gives CASSSVGDTEAFF.

The chain recombines TRBV7-2 with TRBJ2-3; TRBD1 aligns across 7 bases. Germline CDR1 and CDR2: SGHTA and FQGNSA. Trimming at V came to 4 bases and at J to 6 bases, leaving 10 bases not matched to a gene. The length of the CDR3 is 15 residues. Here the CDR3 DNA reads TGTGCCAGCAGCTACACAGGGGTCTTCACCGATACGCAGTATTTT. Protein product: CASSYTGVFTDTQYF.

This rearrangement joins TRBV30 to TRBJ1-4; D is possibly TRBD1 (6 bases). CDR3 length equals 14 residues. From germline, CDR1 is GTSNPN and CDR2 SVGIG (reference sequence). Trimming removed 2 bases from V and 8 bases from J, with 15 bases in between. The CDR3 nucleotides are TGTGCCTGGAGTAGGGGCGGAACAGGGGAAAAACTGTTTTTT. Residues: CAWSRGGTGEKLFF.

This chain's CDR3 is CASSESAVGYGYTF. CDR3 nucleotide sequence: TGTGCCAGCAGTGAATCGGCAGTGGGCTATGGCTACACCTTC. The chain links TRBV6-1 to TRBJ1-2, with D unclear. This CDR3 is 14 amino acids long. Germline-derived CDR1 and CDR2 are MNHNS and SASEGT. V was pared by 2 bases and J by 4 bases, with 11 bases between.

The chain has TRBV19 and TRBJ2-2; 8 bases line up with TRBD2. Germline V gene sequence: CDR1 LNHDA, CDR2 SQIVND (reference sequence). Losses at the gene ends were 5 bases for V and 5 bases for J; bases not matched to a gene: 16. CDR3 size: 18 residues. CDR3 in amino acids: CASSSGGRLDRYTGELFF. CDR3 nucleotide sequence: TGTGCCAGTAGTTCGGGGGGGCGATTAGATCGATATACCGGGGAGCTGTTTTTT.

The J gene is TRBJ2-5, the V gene TRBV28; TRBD1 might be the D (6 bases). The germline V gene has CDR1 MDHEN and CDR2 SYDVKM. The length of the CDR3 is 15 residues. Trimming stripped 7 bases from V and 5 bases from J, with 20 bases between. CDR3 coding DNA: TGTGCCAGCACTCCCGGGACAACTCGGTGGGAGACCCAGTACTTC. It translates to CASTPGTTRWETQYF.

V usage is TRBV5-4 and J usage is TRBJ2-3, with D uncertain. Trimming took 4 bases from V and 0 from J, leaving 9 bases between them. CDR1 is SGHNT, CDR2 YYREEE, per germline (reference sequence). CDR3 length equals 14 residues. DNA of the CDR3: TGTGCCAGCAGCATACGGTCTAGCACAGATACGCAGTATTTT. Translating gives CASSIRSSTDTQYF.

This clone occurred many times. The rearrangement joins TRBV7-8 to TRBJ2-7; D might be TRBD1 or TRBD2, each matching 5 bases. Looked up from germline, CDR1 is SGHVS and CDR2 is FQNEAQ. The length of the CDR3 is 14 residues. V shed 0 bases and J shed 3 bases, with 9 bases lying between them. The CDR3 DNA sequence: TGTGCCAGCAGCTTAGCGGGACCGGTCTACGAGCAGTACTTC. It yields the protein CASSLAGPVYEQYF. Full variable domain (outside the CDR3, taken from reference TRBV7-8 and TRBJ2-7): GAGVSQSPRYKVAKRGQDVALRCDPISGHVSLFWYQQALGQGPEFLTYFQNEAQLDKSGLPSDRFFAERPEGSVSTLKIQRTQQEDSAVYLCASSLAGPVYEQYFGPGTRLTVT.

This clone has only one observation. The chain is built from TRBV5-8 and TRBJ2-2; TRBD2 might be the D (7 bases). The CDR3 loop spans 15 amino acids. Germline loops: CDR1 SGHTS, CDR2 YDEGEE. Trimming took 4 bases from V and 4 from J, leaving 14 bases between them. The CDR3 region is CASSGGGGRTGELFF. As DNA, the CDR3 is TGTGCCAGCAGCGGTGGGGGGGGCCGCACCGGGGAGCTGTTTTTT. The variable domain in full, with the rest retrieved from reference TRBV5-8 and TRBJ2-2, is EAGVTQSPTHLIKTRGQQATLRCSPISGHTSVYWYQQALGLGLQFLLWYDEGEERNRGNFPPRFSGRQFPNYSSELNVNALELEDSALYLCASSGGGGRTGELFFGEGSRLTVL.

As for this clone: The junction does not match germline at one end; this may be a read error. The chain recombines TRBV5-4 with TRBJ1-1, with 7 bases lining up with TRBD1. Germline-derived CDR1 and CDR2 are SGHNT and YYREEE (reference sequence). The CDR3 consists of 15 residues. This CDR3 is CASSPGDRVKTEAFF. In DNA, the CDR3 is TGTGCCAGCAGCCCGGGAGACAGGGTGAAAACTGAAGCTTTCTTT.

This clone was seen only a few times. V and J are TRBV11-2 and TRBJ1-6, with a possible D match to TRBD1 (5 bases). This CDR3 has 14 amino acids. The V and J ends lost 2 bases and 10 bases respectively, with 12 bases between them. Germline V gives CDR1 SGHAT, CDR2 FQNNGV. CDR3 DNA sequence: TGTGCCAGCAGCTTACAGGGTGTAGGGTCACCCCTCCACTTT. Encoded protein: CASSLQGVGSPLHF.

V gene TRBV30 combines with J gene TRBJ1-3; 7 bases map to TRBD1. V lost 5 bases and J lost 4; bases outside the gene matches: 8. Germline-derived CDR1 and CDR2 are GTSNPN and SVGIG (reference sequence). This CDR3 is 14 amino acids long. The CDR3 protein is CAWDRAHLGNTIYF. The CDR3 DNA follows: TGTGCCTGGGACAGGGCCCACTTGGGAAACACCATATATTTT.

The chain links TRBV5-6 to TRBJ1-2, with 10 bases that match TRBD1. After removal of 0 bases from V and 4 bases from J, the junction contained 6 bases not matched to a gene. The CDR3 covers 16 residues. Germline loops: CDR1 SGHDT, CDR2 YYEEEE. The chain's CDR3 is CASSLDPGQGIYGYTF. CDR3 sequence (DNA): TGTGCCAGCAGCTTGGATCCGGGACAGGGGATCTATGGCTACACCTTC.

As to this clone: An end of the junction does not agree with germline; a read error may underlie this. V gene TRBV2 combines with J gene TRBJ2-5, with a tentative D call TRBD2 (5 bases). Germline CDR1 is SNHLY and CDR2 is FYNNEI. This CDR3 comprises 13 residues. CDR3 amino acids: CASSVGAQATQYF. The CDR3, as DNA: TGTGCCAGCAGTGTGGGAGCCCAAGCGACCCAGTACTTC.

The chain uses TRBV27 and TRBJ1-2, with 9 nucleotides matching TRBD1. There are 14 residues in the CDR3. From germline, CDR1 is MNHEY and CDR2 SMNVEV (reference sequence). The ends lost 4 bases at V and 3 bases at J; junction bases unmatched: 3. The CDR3 coding sequence is TGTGCCAGCAGTTCTTGGACAGGGGACTATGGCTACACCTTC. It encodes CASSSWTGDYGYTF.

This chain connects TRBV18 to TRBJ1-1; D gene ambiguous. CDR1 KGHSH and CDR2 LQKENI come from the germline V gene. V lost 10 bases and J lost 0, with 12 bases in between. The CDR3 is 13 residues long. CDR3 DNA sequence: TGTGCCACCAAGGGATCTATGAACACTGAAGCTTTCTTT. This gives the protein CATKGSMNTEAFF.

This chain uses TRBV5-4 with TRBJ1-2; tentative D call: TRBD1 (5 bases). V was clipped by 4 bases and J by 2 bases, with 12 bases between them. Germline lookup yields CDR1 SGHNT and CDR2 YYREEE (reference sequence). The CDR3 has 14 amino acids. This CDR3 is CASSLTGLNYGYTF. DNA for the CDR3: TGTGCCAGCAGCCTCACGGGACTGAACTATGGCTACACCTTC.

The genes are TRBV30 and TRBJ1-1; D is uncertain. The CDR3 has 13 amino acids. The germline V gene encodes CDR1 GTSNPN and CDR2 SVGIG (reference sequence). V dropped 5 bases and J dropped 3 bases, with 13 bases sitting between them. The CDR3 sequence is CAWGRQVDTEAFF. The CDR3 DNA is TGTGCCTGGGGTCGGCAGGTGGACACTGAAGCTTTCTTT.

The V and J genes are TRBV6-5 and TRBJ2-1; 11 bases align to TRBD1. J gave up 5 bases and V 6 bases, and 6 bases lay outside the gene matches. Per the germline V gene, CDR1 is MNHEY and CDR2 is SVGAGI. The CDR3 totals 15 residues. The chain's CDR3 is CASSPGTGGNNEQFF. CDR3 nucleotides: TGTGCCAGCAGCCCCGGGACAGGGGGAAACAATGAGCAGTTCTTC.

This sequence joins TRBV29-1 and TRBJ1-2; perhaps TRBD1 as D (5 bases). With 4 bases removed from V and 4 bases from J, the gap between germline ends came to 10 bases. CDR1 and CDR2 (germline): SQVTM, ANQGSEA. The CDR3 extends over 12 amino acids. CDR3 in DNA: TGCAGCGTTGTCCGGGACCGCTATGGCTACACCTTC. This encodes CSVVRDRYGYTF. Supplemented by reference TRBV29-1 and TRBJ1-2, the full variable domain reads SAVISQKPSRDICQRGTSLTIQCQVDSQVTMMFWYRQQPGQSLTLIATANQGSEATYESGFVIDKFPISRPNLTFSTLTVSNMSPEDSSIYLCSVVRDRYGYTFGSGTRLTVV.